This TCR beta chain comes out of a study of regulatory T cells in long-lasting Graves disease. Time point meaning: persistent/refractory GD, antithyroid drugs over 5 years with positive TRAb. Isolated PBMC RNA provided the starting material for the TCR library. This clonotype was seen only a few times. Its antigen is not known. Researchers made TCR beta libraries by using iRepertoire HTBI primers and running Arm-PCR on CDR3 regions. TCRdb reprocessed the multiplex PCR reads via MiXCR and lists one record per CDR3 protein. The profile shows roughly 300,000 distinct CDR3 sequences, roughly a fifth of them singletons. Trimming cost V 2 bases and J 5 bases, with 22 bases left between them. CDR1 is SGHDT, CDR2 YYEEEE, per germline. This CDR3 is 17 amino acids long. Findings of the study overall: New patients shared over 800 public clonotypes, fewer than the roughly 2,600 shared by persistent patients. There was favoring of TRBV28, TRBJ1-2 and TRBJ2-5 in persistent disease. Newly diagnosed Graves' patients exceeded persistent ones in TCR diversity.

This receptor was identified in a female donor with Graves disease. The source was peripheral blood mononuclear cells (PBMCs), collected when the disease was refractory, from a patient treated with antithyroid drugs. This rearrangement joins TRBV5-6 to TRBJ2-5, with D possibly matching TRBD2 (6 bases). The CDR3 reads CASSFGLLRGREETQYF. CDR3 DNA: TGTGCCAGCAGCTTCGGTCTTCTGAGGGGACGGGAGGAGACCCAGTACTTC.